This T cell receptor (beta chain) was observed in a study of vaccination and CD4 T cells after COVID-19. The assay that was used to sequence DNA from cultured CD4+ T cells was the Oncomine TCR Beta short-read assay. TCRdb called the PCR reads again in MiXCR, with one record for every CDR3 protein. The sample has 20,000 to 25,000 distinct CDR3 sequences, over 40% seen once. Treatment noted: roughly ten-day PBMC culture with coronavirus spike peptide pools or control peptides (ViraFEST assay). A note on this clonotype: What it binds is unknown.

V lost 4 bases to trimming and J lost 5 bases, with 14 bases between them. The CDR3 consists of 14 residues. CDR1 and CDR2 (germline): SGHTA, FQGNSA. Material for sequencing was CD4+ T cells from blood, cultured in vitro. The rearrangement joins TRBV7-2 to TRBJ2-5; tentatively, D is TRBD2 (6 bases). This TCR came from a human donor who had recovered from COVID-19. The CDR3 loop is CASSSRRGVETQYF. The CDR3 DNA follows: TGTGCCAGCAGCTCCCGGAGGGGCGTGGAGACCCAGTACTTC.